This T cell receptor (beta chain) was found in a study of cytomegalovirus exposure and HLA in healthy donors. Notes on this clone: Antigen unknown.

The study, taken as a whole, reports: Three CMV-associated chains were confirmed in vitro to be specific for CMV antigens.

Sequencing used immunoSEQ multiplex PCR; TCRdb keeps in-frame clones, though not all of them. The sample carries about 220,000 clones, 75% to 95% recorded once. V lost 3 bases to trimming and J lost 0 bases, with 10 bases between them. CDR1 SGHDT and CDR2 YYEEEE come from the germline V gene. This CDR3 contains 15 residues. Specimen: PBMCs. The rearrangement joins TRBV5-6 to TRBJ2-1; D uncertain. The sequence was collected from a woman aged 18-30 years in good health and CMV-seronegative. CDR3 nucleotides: TGTGCCAGCAGCTCCACGCTAGACTCCTACAATGAGCAGTTCTTC. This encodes CASSSTLDSYNEQFF. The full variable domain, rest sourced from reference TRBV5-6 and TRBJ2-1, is DAGVTQSPTHLIKTRGQQVTLRCSPKSGHDTVSWYQQALGQGPQFIFQYYEEEERQRGNFPDRFSGHQFPNYSSELNVNALLLGDSALYLCASSSTLDSYNEQFFGPGTRLTVL.